The next 20 T cell receptor beta chains were all read from a single sample in a study of blood T cell repertoires in COVID-19. Profiling relied on immunoSEQ multiplex PCR, and the TCRdb table lists in-frame clones only, not all of them. This sample carries tens of thousands of clones, around 80% of them seen once, and the ten largest clones take over 15%. Sequenced material: peripheral blood. These receptors were taken from a human donor in a cohort sampled during active COVID-19.

The count of this clone is one. The chain uses TRBV5-4 and TRBJ2-7; 9 nucleotides align to TRBD2. Germline values: CDR1 SGHNT, CDR2 YYREEE (reference sequence). V dropped 4 bases and J dropped 3; count of bases not matched to a gene: 5. The CDR3 is made up of 14 amino acids. As DNA, the CDR3 is TGTGCCAGCAGCCAGGCGGGGGGGGGCTACGAGCAGTACTTC. Translated, it gives CASSQAGGGYEQYF.

The genes are TRBV7-3 and TRBJ2-7; the D gene is possibly TRBD1 (5 bases). Per germline, CDR1 SGHTA and CDR2 FQGTGA. CDR3 length equals 13 residues. V was shortened by 2 bases and J by 7 bases, with 12 bases between the two germline ends. This chain's CDR3 is CASSLQGWGEQYF. As DNA, the CDR3 is TGTGCCAGCAGCTTACAGGGTTGGGGTGAGCAGTACTTC.

The rearrangement uses TRBV18 and TRBJ1-6; perhaps TRBD1 as D (6 bases). The CDR3 sequence is 15 residues long. Between the trimmed V and J ends, which lost 0 bases and 14 bases, there was a span of 17 bases. The germline gives CDR1 KGHSH, CDR2 LQKENI. The CDR3 loop is CASSPPGTGQVALHF. The CDR3 nucleotides read TGTGCCAGCTCACCACCGGGCACAGGGCAGGTGGCCCTCCACTTT.

The chain uses TRBV19 and TRBJ1-5; tentatively, D is TRBD1 (5 bases). The length of the CDR3 is 15 residues. CDR1 and CDR2 (germline): LNHDA, SQIVND (reference sequence). V dropped 3 bases and J dropped 2 bases, with 11 bases sitting between them. CDR3 sequence (DNA): TGTGCCAGTAGTATGACTAGGGGAGGCAATCAGCCCCAGCATTTT. The encoded protein is CASSMTRGGNQPQHF. Together with reference TRBV19 and TRBJ1-5, the CDR3 gives the full variable domain: DGGITQSPKYLFRKEGQNVTLSCEQNLNHDAMYWYRQDPGQGLRLIYYSQIVNDFQKGDIAEGYSVSREKKESFPLTVTSAQKNPTAFYLCASSMTRGGNQPQHFGDGTRLSIL.

The chain links TRBV12-3 or TRBV12-4 to TRBJ2-1; D uncertain. V was shortened by 3 bases and J by 8 bases, with 11 bases between the two germline ends. The CDR3 is made up of 13 amino acids. DNA of the CDR3: TGTGCCAGCAGTTTCGGTCTATTCGATGAGCAGTTCTTC. Translated: CASSFGLFDEQFF.

The V and J genes are TRBV2 and TRBJ1-2; D unclear. The CDR3 totals 16 residues. Germline CDR1 is SNHLY and CDR2 is FYNNEI. V lost 0 bases, J lost 8 bases, and 19 bases lay in between. CDR3 in amino acids: CASSEARGSGVRGYTF. CDR3 nucleotide sequence: TGTGCCAGCAGTGAAGCGCGGGGATCTGGGGTGCGAGGCTACACCTTC.

This chain joins TRBV3-1 (or the pseudogene TRBV3-2) and TRBJ2-7, with TRBD2 matching over 12 bases. The CDR3 length is 15 residues. The junction had 4 bases not matched to a gene; V was cut back by 2 bases and J by 5 bases. Germline CDR1 reads LGHDT; CDR2 reads YNNKEL (reference sequence). The CDR3 DNA reads TGTGCCAGCAGCCAACTAGCGGGGGGGCCCCACGAGCAGTACTTC. It yields the protein CASSQLAGGPHEQYF.

The chain combines TRBV5-1 with TRBJ2-2; D gene unclear. V was clipped by 4 bases and J by 1 base, with 5 bases between them. Looked up from germline, CDR1 is SGHRS and CDR2 is YFSETQ. The CDR3 is made up of 13 amino acids. The CDR3 bases are TGCGCCAGCAGCCCAGAGAACACCGGGGAGCTGTTTTTT. This codes for CASSPENTGELFF.

This sequence joins TRBV3-1 (or the pseudogene TRBV3-2) and TRBJ2-7, with 9 bases that match TRBD2. This CDR3 has 16 residues. Germline V gives CDR1 LGHDT, CDR2 YNNKEL (reference sequence). J was trimmed by 0 bases and V by 0 bases; bases with no gene match: 3. CDR3 in DNA: TGTGCCAGCAGCCAAGACTCTAGCGGGGCCTCCTACGAGCAGTACTTC. Residues: CASSQDSSGASYEQYF.

This clone was seen a handful of times. The chain uses TRBV6-1 and TRBJ1-1; TRBD1 is a possible D gene (5 bases). Germline V CDR1 and CDR2: MNHNS, SASEGT. The CDR3 totals 13 residues. Between the trimmed V and J ends, which lost 2 bases and 5 bases, there was a span of 9 bases. This CDR3 reads CASSESGGTEAFF. CDR3 DNA sequence: TGTGCCAGCAGTGAATCCGGGGGGACTGAAGCTTTCTTT.

The genes are TRBV5-1 and TRBJ2-5; D is ambiguous. Germline V CDR1 and CDR2: SGHRS, YFSETQ. This CDR3 is 13 amino acids long. V lost 2 bases to trimming and J lost 5 bases, with 10 bases between them. The CDR3 here is CASSLTFQETQYF. As DNA, the CDR3 is TGCGCCAGCAGCTTAACGTTTCAGGAGACCCAGTACTTC.

The chain has TRBV7-9 and TRBJ2-6; perhaps TRBD1 as D (6 bases). The CDR3 contains 15 residues. Germline lookup yields CDR1 SEHNR and CDR2 FQNEAQ (reference sequence). The V end lost 5 bases, the J end lost 4 bases, and 12 bases lay between the germline ends. This CDR3 reads CASSPDRFGANVLTF. In DNA form, the CDR3 reads TGTGCCAGCAGCCCGGACAGATTCGGGGCCAACGTCCTGACTTTC.

CDR3 residues: CASSSNLNEQYF. The CDR3 nucleotides read TGTGCCAGCAGTTCTAACCTCAACGAGCAGTACTTC. The V and J genes are TRBV27 and TRBJ2-7; D ambiguous. The germline V gene encodes CDR1 MNHEY and CDR2 SMNVEV (reference sequence). Trimming removed 4 bases at V and 5 bases at J, with 9 bases between. The CDR3 runs 12 residues.

The chain couples TRBV5-6 to TRBJ1-2, with D unclear. V lost 5 bases, J lost 5 bases, and 10 bases lay in between. Germline V lookup: CDR1 SGHDT, CDR2 YYEEEE. There are 12 residues in the CDR3. The CDR3 nucleotides are TGTGCCAGCAGTCTGCCCGGGTATGGCTACACCTTC. Translating it yields CASSLPGYGYTF.

CDR3 region: CASSSWTDNSPLHF. The CDR3 bases are TGTGCCAGCAGCTCCTGGACAGATAATTCACCCCTCCACTTT. The gene calls are TRBV7-2 and TRBJ1-6; D is possibly TRBD1 (6 bases). Germline CDR1 and CDR2: SGHTA and FQGNSA. The V and J ends lost 4 bases and 5 bases respectively, with 9 bases between them. This CDR3 comprises 14 residues. Full variable domain (rest looked up from reference TRBV7-2 and TRBJ1-6): GAGVSQSPSNKVTEKGKDVELRCDPISGHTALYWYRQSLGQGLEFLIYFQGNSAPDKSGLPSDRFSAERTGGSVSTLTIQRTQQEDSAVYLCASSSWTDNSPLHFGNGTRLTVT.

The rearrangement joins TRBV7-9 to TRBJ1-6; 10 bases fit TRBD1. The V segment lost 4 bases and the J segment 8 bases; nucleotides outside the gene matches: 8. The CDR3 runs to 16 residues. Per the germline V gene, CDR1 is SEHNR and CDR2 is FQNEAQ (reference sequence). DNA of the CDR3: TGTGCCAGCAGCTCTTGGTCCGGGACAGGGGATTCACCCCTCCACTTT. It codes for CASSSWSGTGDSPLHF.

This clone came up once. The rearrangement uses TRBV20-1 and TRBJ2-7, with 8 bases that match TRBD2. After removal of 3 bases from V and 1 base from J, the junction contained 11 bases not matched to a gene. Germline-derived CDR1 and CDR2 are DFQATT and SNEGSKA (reference sequence). This CDR3 is built from 16 residues. In nucleotides, the CDR3 is TGCAGTGCTAGTCCCCCTCCTAGCGGGCCTTCCTACGAGCAGTACTTC. It codes for CSASPPPSGPSYEQYF.

J is TRBJ1-1 and V is TRBV10-3; TRBD1 might be the D (6 bases). The CDR3 contains 14 residues. Trimming left V 7 bases short and J 4 bases short, with 16 bases between. Germline assignment: CDR1 ENHRY and CDR2 SYGVKD. The CDR3 nucleotides are TGTGCCATCAACCCTAACAGGGATAGCACTGAAGCTTTCTTT. This gives the protein CAINPNRDSTEAFF.

The V gene is TRBV5-1, the J gene TRBJ1-1, with 11 bases identical to TRBD1. The length of the CDR3 is 14 residues. V shed 3 bases, J shed 8 bases, and the junction held 6 bases outside the gene matches. CDR1 SGHRS and CDR2 YFSETQ come from the germline V gene. CDR3 loop: CASSSLGTGGEAFF. For the CDR3, the DNA is TGCGCCAGCAGCTCTCTAGGGACAGGGGGGGAAGCTTTCTTT.

This chain joins TRBV7-6 and TRBJ2-7; perhaps TRBD2 as D (5 bases). V lost 5 bases and J 6 bases, leaving 14 bases between the germline ends. The CDR3 spans 13 residues. The germline V gene has CDR1 SGHVS and CDR2 FNYEAQ. In nucleotides, the CDR3 is TGTGCCAGCAGCGGAGCGGCCGCATCCGAGCAGTACTTC. This translates into CASSGAAASEQYF.